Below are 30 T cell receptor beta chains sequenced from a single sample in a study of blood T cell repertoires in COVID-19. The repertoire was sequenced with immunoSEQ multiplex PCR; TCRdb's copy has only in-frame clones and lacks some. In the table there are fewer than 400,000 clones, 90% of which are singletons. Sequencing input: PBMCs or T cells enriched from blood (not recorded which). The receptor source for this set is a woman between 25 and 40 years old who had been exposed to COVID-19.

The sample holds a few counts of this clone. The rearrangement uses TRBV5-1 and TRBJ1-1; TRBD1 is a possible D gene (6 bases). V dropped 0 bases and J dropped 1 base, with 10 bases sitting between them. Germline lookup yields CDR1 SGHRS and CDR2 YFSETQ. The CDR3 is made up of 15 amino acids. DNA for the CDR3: TGCGCCAGCAGCTTGGCGAGACAGGCGAACACTGAAGCTTTCTTT. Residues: CASSLARQANTEAFF.

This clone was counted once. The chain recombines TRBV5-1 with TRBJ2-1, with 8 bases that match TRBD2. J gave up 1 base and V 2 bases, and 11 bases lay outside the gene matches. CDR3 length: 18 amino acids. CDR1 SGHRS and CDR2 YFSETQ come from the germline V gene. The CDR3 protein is CASSFAGGYPTSYNEQFF. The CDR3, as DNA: TGCGCCAGCAGCTTCGCGGGGGGCTATCCCACTTCCTACAATGAGCAGTTCTTC.

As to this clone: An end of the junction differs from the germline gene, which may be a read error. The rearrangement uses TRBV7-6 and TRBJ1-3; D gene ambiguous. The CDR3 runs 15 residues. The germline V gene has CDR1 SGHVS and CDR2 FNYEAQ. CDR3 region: CASSQQSYSGNTVYF. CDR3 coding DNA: TGTGCCAGCAGCCAACAGTCCTACTCTGGAAACACCGTATATTTT.

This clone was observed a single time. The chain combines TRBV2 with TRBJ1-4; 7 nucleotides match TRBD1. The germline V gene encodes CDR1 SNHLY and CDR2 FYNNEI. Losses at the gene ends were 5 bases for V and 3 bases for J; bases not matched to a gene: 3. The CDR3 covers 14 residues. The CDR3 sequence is CASSHRGSNEKLFF. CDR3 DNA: TGTGCCAGCAGTCACAGGGGATCTAATGAAAAACTGTTTTTT.

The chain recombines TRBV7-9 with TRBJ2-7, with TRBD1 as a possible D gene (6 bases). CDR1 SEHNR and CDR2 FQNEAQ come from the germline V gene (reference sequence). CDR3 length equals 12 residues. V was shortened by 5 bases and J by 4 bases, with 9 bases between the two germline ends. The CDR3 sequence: CASSGRGYEQYF. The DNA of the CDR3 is TGTGCCAGCAGCGGAAGGGGGTACGAGCAGTACTTC.

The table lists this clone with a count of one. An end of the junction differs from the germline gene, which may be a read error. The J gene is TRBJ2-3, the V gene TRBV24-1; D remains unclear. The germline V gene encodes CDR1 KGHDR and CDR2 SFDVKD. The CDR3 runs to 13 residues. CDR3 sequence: CATSGPGTDTQYF. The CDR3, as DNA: TGTGCCACCAGTGGTCCTGGCACCGATACGCAGTATTTT.

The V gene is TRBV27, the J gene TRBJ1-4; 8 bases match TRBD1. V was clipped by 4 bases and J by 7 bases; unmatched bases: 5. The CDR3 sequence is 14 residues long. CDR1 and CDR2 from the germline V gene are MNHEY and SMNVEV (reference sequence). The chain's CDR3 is CASSYRGISEKLFF. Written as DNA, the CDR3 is TGTGCCAGCAGTTACAGGGGGATCAGTGAAAAACTGTTTTTT. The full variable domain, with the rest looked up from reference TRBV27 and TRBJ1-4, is EAQVTQNPRYLITVTGKKLTVTCSQNMNHEYMSWYRQDPGLGLRQIYYSMNVEVTDKGDVPEGYKVSRKEKRNFPLILESPSPNQTSLYFCASSYRGISEKLFFGSGTQLSVL.

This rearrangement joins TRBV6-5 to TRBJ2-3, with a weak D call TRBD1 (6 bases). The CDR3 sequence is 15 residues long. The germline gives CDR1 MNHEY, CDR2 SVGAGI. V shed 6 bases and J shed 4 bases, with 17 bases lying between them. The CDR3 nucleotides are TGTGCCAGCAGCTGGGGACACGGCGGCGCAGATACGCAGTATTTT. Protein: CASSWGHGGADTQYF.

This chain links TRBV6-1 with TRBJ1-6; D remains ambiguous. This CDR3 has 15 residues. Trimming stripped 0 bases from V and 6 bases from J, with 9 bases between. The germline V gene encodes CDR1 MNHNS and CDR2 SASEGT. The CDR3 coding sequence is TGTGCCAGCAGTGAAGCCGAGGGAGGTAATTCACCCCTCCACTTT. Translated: CASSEAEGGNSPLHF.

The CDR3 sequence: CAISVASGTDTQYF. CDR3 sequence (DNA): TGTGCCATCAGTGTGGCTAGCGGCACAGATACGCAGTATTTT. The J gene is TRBJ2-3, the V gene TRBV10-3; D perhaps matches TRBD2 (6 bases). The CDR3 consists of 14 residues. From germline, CDR1 is ENHRY and CDR2 SYGVKD. Between the trimmed V and J ends, which lost 4 bases and 1 base, there was a span of 9 bases.

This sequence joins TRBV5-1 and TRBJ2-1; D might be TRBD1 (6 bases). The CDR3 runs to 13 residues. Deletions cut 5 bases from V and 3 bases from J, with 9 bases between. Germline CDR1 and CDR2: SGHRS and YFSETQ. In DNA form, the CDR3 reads TGCGCCAGCAGTGGCAGGGGCTACAATGAGCAGTTCTTC. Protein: CASSGRGYNEQFF.

The CDR3 loop is CASKNLNTEAFF. CDR3 coding DNA: TGTGCCAGCAAAAACTTGAACACTGAAGCTTTCTTT. The genes are TRBV18 and TRBJ1-1; D unclear. The V gene's germline CDR1 is KGHSH and CDR2 LQKENI. The CDR3 sequence is 12 residues long. V lost 8 bases, J lost 0 bases, and 7 bases lay in between.

The CDR3 spells CASSFPDRVSHNEQFF. The CDR3 region has the DNA TGTGCCAGCAGCTTTCCGGACAGGGTTAGCCACAATGAGCAGTTCTTC. The rearrangement uses TRBV7-9 and TRBJ2-1; 8 positions agree with TRBD1. V lost 3 bases, J lost 5 bases, and 9 bases stayed unmatched. The CDR3 totals 16 residues. CDR1 and CDR2 (germline): SEHNR, FQNEAQ (reference sequence).

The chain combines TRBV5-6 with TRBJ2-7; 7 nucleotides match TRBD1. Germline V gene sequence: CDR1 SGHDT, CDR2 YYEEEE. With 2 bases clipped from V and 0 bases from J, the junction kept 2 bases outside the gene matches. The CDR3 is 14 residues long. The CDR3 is CASSLGQVSYEQYF. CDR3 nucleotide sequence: TGTGCCAGCAGCTTAGGACAGGTCTCCTACGAGCAGTACTTC.

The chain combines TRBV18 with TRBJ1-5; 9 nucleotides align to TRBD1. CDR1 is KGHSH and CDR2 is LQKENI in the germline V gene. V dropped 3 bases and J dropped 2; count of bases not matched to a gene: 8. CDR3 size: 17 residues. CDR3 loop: CASSPLDRGSGNQPQHF. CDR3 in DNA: TGTGCCAGCTCACCCTTGGACAGGGGAAGTGGCAATCAGCCCCAGCATTTT.

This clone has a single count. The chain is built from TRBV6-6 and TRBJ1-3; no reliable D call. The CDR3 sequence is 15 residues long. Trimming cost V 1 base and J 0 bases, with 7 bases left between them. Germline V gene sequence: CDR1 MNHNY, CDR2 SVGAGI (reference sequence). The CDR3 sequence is CASSYYQSSGNTIYF. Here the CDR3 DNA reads TGTGCCAGCAGTTACTATCAGTCCTCTGGAAACACCATATATTTT.

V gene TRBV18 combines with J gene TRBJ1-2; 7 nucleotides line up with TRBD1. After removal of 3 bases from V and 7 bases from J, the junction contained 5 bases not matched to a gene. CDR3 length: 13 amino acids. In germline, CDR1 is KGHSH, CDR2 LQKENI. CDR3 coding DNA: TGTGCCAGCTCACCCAGGGGACAGTTTGGCTACACCTTC. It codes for CASSPRGQFGYTF.

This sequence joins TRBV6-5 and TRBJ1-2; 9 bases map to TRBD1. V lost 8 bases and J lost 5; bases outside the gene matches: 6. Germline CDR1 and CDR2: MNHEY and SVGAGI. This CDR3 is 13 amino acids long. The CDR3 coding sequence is TGTGCCAGCGCACAGGGGGCAGGGTATGGCTACACCTTC. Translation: CASAQGAGYGYTF.

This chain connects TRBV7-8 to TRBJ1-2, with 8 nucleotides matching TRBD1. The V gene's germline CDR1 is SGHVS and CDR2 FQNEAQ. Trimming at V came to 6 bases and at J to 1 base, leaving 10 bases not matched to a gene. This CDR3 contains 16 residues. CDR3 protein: CASSRRQGAINYGYTF. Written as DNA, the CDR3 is TGTGCCAGCAGTAGGCGGCAGGGGGCTATTAACTATGGCTACACCTTC.

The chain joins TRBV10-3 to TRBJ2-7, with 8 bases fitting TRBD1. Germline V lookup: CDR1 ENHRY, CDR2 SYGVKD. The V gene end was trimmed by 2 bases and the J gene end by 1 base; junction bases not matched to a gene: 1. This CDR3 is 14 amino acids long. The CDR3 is CAISEGQGSYEQYF. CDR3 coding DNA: TGTGCCATCAGTGAGGGACAGGGATCCTACGAGCAGTACTTC.

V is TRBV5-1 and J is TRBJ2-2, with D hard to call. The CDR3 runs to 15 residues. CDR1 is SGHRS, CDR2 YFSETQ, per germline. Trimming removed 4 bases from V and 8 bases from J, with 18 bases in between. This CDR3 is CASSRESRPRGELFF. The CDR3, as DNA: TGCGCCAGCAGCCGAGAAAGCAGGCCCAGGGGGGAGCTGTTTTTT. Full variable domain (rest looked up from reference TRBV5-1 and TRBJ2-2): KAGVTQTPRYLIKTRGQQVTLSCSPISGHRSVSWYQQTPGQGLQFLFEYFSETQRNKGNFPGRFSGRQFSNSRSEMNVSTLELGDSALYLCASSRESRPRGELFFGEGSRLTVL.

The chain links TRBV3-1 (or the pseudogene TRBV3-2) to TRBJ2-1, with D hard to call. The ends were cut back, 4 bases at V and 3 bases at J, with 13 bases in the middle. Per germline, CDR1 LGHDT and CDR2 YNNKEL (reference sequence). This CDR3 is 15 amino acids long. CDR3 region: CASSLGRRLYNEQFF. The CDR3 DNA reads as TGTGCCAGCAGCCTGGGTCGGCGACTCTACAATGAGCAGTTCTTC.

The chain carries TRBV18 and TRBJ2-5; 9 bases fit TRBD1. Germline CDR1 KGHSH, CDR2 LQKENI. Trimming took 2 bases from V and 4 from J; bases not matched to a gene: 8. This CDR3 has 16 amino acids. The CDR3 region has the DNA TGTGCCAGCTCACCATCCAACAGGGGGCTGCGAGAGACCCAGTACTTC. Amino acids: CASSPSNRGLRETQYF.

CDR3: CASSFGQGSIPNTEAFF. CDR3 in DNA: TGTGCCAGCAGCTTTGGACAGGGTTCGATCCCGAACACTGAAGCTTTCTTT. J is TRBJ1-1 and V is TRBV5-6; 8 bases agree with TRBD1. With V trimmed by 2 bases and J by 1 base, 10 bases remained unmatched. This CDR3 is 17 amino acids long. Germline-derived CDR1 and CDR2 are SGHDT and YYEEEE.

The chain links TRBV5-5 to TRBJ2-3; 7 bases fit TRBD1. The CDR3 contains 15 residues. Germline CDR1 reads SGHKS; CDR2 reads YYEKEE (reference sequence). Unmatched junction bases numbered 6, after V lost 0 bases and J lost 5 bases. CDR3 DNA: TGTGCCAGCAGCTTGGTTCCAGGGGGAGAAGATACGCAGTATTTT. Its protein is CASSLVPGGEDTQYF.

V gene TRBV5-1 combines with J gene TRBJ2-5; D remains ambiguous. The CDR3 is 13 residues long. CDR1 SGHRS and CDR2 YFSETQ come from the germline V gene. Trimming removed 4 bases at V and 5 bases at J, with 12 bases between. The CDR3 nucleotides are TGCGCCAGCAGCCCGGGTGGTGGGGAGACCCAGTACTTC. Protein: CASSPGGGETQYF.

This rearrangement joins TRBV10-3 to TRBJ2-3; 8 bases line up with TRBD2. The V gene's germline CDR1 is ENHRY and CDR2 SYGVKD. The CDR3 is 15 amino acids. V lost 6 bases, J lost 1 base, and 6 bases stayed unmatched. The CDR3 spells CAIRAGTSGTDTQYF. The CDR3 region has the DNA TGTGCCATCAGGGCCGGGACTAGTGGCACAGATACGCAGTATTTT.

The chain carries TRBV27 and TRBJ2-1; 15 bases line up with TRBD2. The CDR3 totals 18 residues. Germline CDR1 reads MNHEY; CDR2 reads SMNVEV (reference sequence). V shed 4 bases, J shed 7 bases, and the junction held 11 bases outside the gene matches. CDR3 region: CASSSARGTSGGLNEQFF. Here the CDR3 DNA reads TGTGCCAGCAGTTCCGCCCGTGGGACTAGCGGGGGGCTAAATGAGCAGTTCTTC.

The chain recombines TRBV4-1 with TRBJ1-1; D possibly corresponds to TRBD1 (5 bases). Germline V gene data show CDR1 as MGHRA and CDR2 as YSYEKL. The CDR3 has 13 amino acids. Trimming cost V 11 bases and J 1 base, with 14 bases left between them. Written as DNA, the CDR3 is TGCGCCGTGAGCAGGGTGGCGAACACTGAAGCTTTCTTT. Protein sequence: CAVSRVANTEAFF.

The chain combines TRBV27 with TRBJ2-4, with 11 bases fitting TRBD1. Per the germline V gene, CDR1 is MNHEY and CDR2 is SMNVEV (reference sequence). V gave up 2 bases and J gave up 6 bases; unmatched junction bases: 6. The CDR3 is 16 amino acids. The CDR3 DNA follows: TGTGCCAGCAGTTTACTAGGACAGGGGGCGGGAAACATTCAGTACTTC. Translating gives CASSLLGQGAGNIQYF.